The rows below give T cell receptor beta chains drawn from one sample of a study of blood T cell repertoires in COVID-19. The table came from immunoSEQ multiplex PCR; TCRdb's copy has only in-frame clones and leaves some out. The sample has fewer than 200,000 clones, over 60% seen once. Sequenced: peripheral blood. The origin of the receptors is a woman aged 70-85 years with acute or convalescent COVID-19. CDR3s include the opening cysteine and the closing phenylalanine or tryptophan. Fields, in order: V gene, clone size, J gene, D gene, CDR3 DNA, CDR3 protein. The D gene is left open where the match is weak. Clone size is not always given. Where it is, it says once, few, many or a class for expanded clones.

v_gene: TRBV2; abundance: NA; j_gene: TRBJ2-3; d_gene: NA; CDR3nt: TGTGCCAGCAGTGAAGCGGGGGGTTTAGGTAGTGATACGCAGTATTTT; CDR3aa: CASSEAGGLGSDTQYF
v_gene: TRBV21-1; abundance: NA; j_gene: TRBJ1-2; d_gene: NA; CDR3nt: TGTGCCAGCAGCCCACGACAGGGGGCGAATGGCTACACCTTC; CDR3aa: CASSPRQGANGYTF
v_gene: TRBV7-9; abundance: once; j_gene: TRBJ1-2; d_gene: TRBD1; CDR3nt: TGTGCCAGCAGAGCCGATACGGGACAGGGAAGCCATGGCTACACCTTC; CDR3aa: CASRADTGQGSHGYTF
v_gene: TRBV3-1/TRBV3-2; abundance: NA; j_gene: TRBJ2-7; d_gene: TRBD2; CDR3nt: TGTGCCAGCAGCGGGACTAGCGGGAGTAATTACGAGCAGTACTTC; CDR3aa: CASSGTSGSNYEQYF
v_gene: TRBV5-1; abundance: NA; j_gene: TRBJ2-7; d_gene: TRBD1; CDR3nt: TGCGCCAGCAGCTTGGACCTCGTTCGTGGGGACAGAGGAAACTACGAGCAGTACTTC; CDR3aa: CASSLDLVRGDRGNYEQYF
v_gene: TRBV12-5; abundance: NA; j_gene: TRBJ2-6; d_gene: NA; CDR3nt: TGTGCTAGTGGCTCCCAGCGTATCGACGTCTCTGGGGCCAACGTCCTGACTTTC; CDR3aa: CASGSQRIDVSGANVLTF
v_gene: TRBV11-2; abundance: NA; j_gene: TRBJ2-2; d_gene: NA; CDR3nt: TGTGCCAGCAGCTTAGACAGGGCCGGGGAGCTGTTTTTT; CDR3aa: CASSLDRAGELFF
v_gene: TRBV18; abundance: NA; j_gene: TRBJ2-5; d_gene: NA; CDR3nt: TGTGCCAGCTCACCGAGCGGGACAGGACCTCAAGAGACCCAGTACTTC; CDR3aa: CASSPSGTGPQETQYF
v_gene: TRBV11-3; abundance: few; j_gene: TRBJ2-7; d_gene: NA; CDR3nt: TGTGCCAGCGCCGTGTGGGAGCGATGGGTACTGTACCGGTACGAGCAGTACTTC; CDR3aa: CASAVWERWVLYRYEQYF
v_gene: TRBV2; abundance: NA; j_gene: TRBJ1-1; d_gene: TRBD1; CDR3nt: TGTGCCAGCAGTAGGACAGGGGCTGCGACTGAAGCTTTCTTT; CDR3aa: CASSRTGAATEAFF
v_gene: TRBV5-1; abundance: NA; j_gene: TRBJ2-5; d_gene: TRBD2; CDR3nt: TGCGCCAGCAGCGCGGGACTAGCGGCGGAGACCCAGTACTTC; CDR3aa: CASSAGLAAETQYF
v_gene: TRBV24-1; abundance: NA; j_gene: TRBJ1-1; d_gene: NA; CDR3nt: TGTGCCACCAGGGGAACACAGGGAAGGAACACTGAAGCTTTCTTT; CDR3aa: CATRGTQGRNTEAFF
v_gene: TRBV30; abundance: NA; j_gene: TRBJ2-7; d_gene: NA; CDR3nt: TGTGCCTGGAGTGTAGCCCCAGGGGTCGAGCAGTACTTC; CDR3aa: CAWSVAPGVEQYF
v_gene: TRBV11-2; abundance: NA; j_gene: TRBJ2-1; d_gene: NA; CDR3nt: TGTGCCAGCAGCTTAGTACTCTCAAATGAGCAGTTCTTC; CDR3aa: CASSLVLSNEQFF
v_gene: TRBV3-1/TRBV3-2; abundance: once; j_gene: TRBJ2-3; d_gene: NA; CDR3nt: TGTGCCAGCAGCCCTAGACGAGCGGAGCAGTATTTT; CDR3aa: CASSPRRAEQYF